These 20 T cell receptor beta chains share one sample of origin, sequenced in a study of tumor-infiltrating lymphocytes in primary liver carcinoma. Between roughly 20 and 31 mg of unsorted bulk tissue served as the source from which RNA and DNA were co-extracted. cDNA specific to TCR beta was made from approximately 0.55 ug of total RNA, with a constant-region primer employed for priming. Nested multiplex PCR, run for three rounds with slightly modified ARM-PCR, yielded TCR beta libraries. TRBV1-TRBV30 forward primers paired with a C-beta reverse primer drove the first two PCR rounds, about 9 cycles each. TCRdb used MiXCR to reprocess the multiplex PCR reads, holding one entry per CDR3 protein. Seen here are 110,000 or so distinct CDR3 sequences, around 84% observed once, and the top ten hold about a fifth. The specimen was liver tumor tissue from sampling region 3. The sample's subset: tumor region T3, left-lateral pole. The source of these receptors is a man aged 40-50 years with primary liver carcinoma and hepatitis B virus infection.

Regarding this clonotype: Mismatch with germline at one junction end may stem from a read error. The V and J genes are TRBV11-1 and TRBJ2-6, with D possibly TRBD1 on 5 matching bases. This CDR3 comprises 14 residues. The germline CDR1 and CDR2 sequences are SGHAT and FQDESV (reference sequence). The CDR3 nucleotides are TGTGCCAGCAACTGGAACTTTGGGGCCAACATCCTGACTTTC. Translated, it gives CASNWNFGANILTF.

About this clonotype itself: Mismatch with germline at one junction end may stem from a read error. The chain is built from TRBV29-1 and TRBJ1-1, with D uncertain. This CDR3 has 15 amino acids. In germline, CDR1 is SQVTM, CDR2 ANQGSEA. The CDR3 region is CSVTPGCGMNTQAFF. The DNA for the CDR3 is TGCAGCGTTACCCCGGGATGCGGAATGAACACTCAAGCTTTCTTT.

Turning to this clonotype: At one end, the junction sequence differs from germline, possibly due to a read error. V is TRBV6-1 and J is TRBJ2-3; D uncertain. CDR3 size: 14 residues. Germline lookup yields CDR1 MNHNS and CDR2 SASEGT. This chain's CDR3 is CASSEVKGWDAQYF. The CDR3 region has the DNA TGTGCCAGCAGTGAAGTAAAGGGATGGGATGCGCAATATTTT.

The chain is built from TRBV19 and TRBJ2-7; D may be TRBD1 (5 bases). The CDR3 has 15 amino acids. CDR1 is LNHDA, CDR2 SQIVND, per germline (reference sequence). The CDR3 DNA is TGTGCTAGTAGTATTACAGGTCCTGGGAACTACGAGCAGTACGTC. This gives the protein CASSITGPGNYEQYV.

In regard to this clonotype: The junction departs from germline at one end; a sequencing error may be responsible. The rearrangement uses TRBV6-1 and TRBJ2-2; D perhaps matches TRBD2 (5 bases). The V gene's germline CDR1 is MNHNS and CDR2 SASEGT. The CDR3 sequence is 13 residues long. The CDR3 here is CVSSTPNTGELFF. The CDR3 DNA is TGTGTCAGCAGTACCCCGAACACCGGGGAGTTGTTTTTT.

As to this clonotype: The junction departs from germline at one end; a sequencing error may be responsible. J is TRBJ2-1 and V is TRBV11-3; D is possibly TRBD2 (5 bases). Looked up from germline, CDR1 is SGHNT and CDR2 is YENEEA. The CDR3 is 13 amino acids. CDR3 loop: CASSFAPSLERFF. The CDR3 bases are TGTGCCAGTAGCTTCGCGCCTTCGCTTGAGCGGTTTTTC.

To note about this clonotype: An end of the junction differs from the germline gene, which may be a read error. The chain links TRBV4-2 to TRBJ1-5; D is perhaps TRBD2 (7 bases). TRBJ2-3 matches the DNA end more closely, so the J call is doubtful. In germline, CDR1 is LGHNA, CDR2 YNFKEQ. The CDR3 covers 16 residues. DNA of the CDR3: TGTACCAGCAGCGAGGCGGCGGGGGCAGGCAATCAGCCCCAGTATTTT. It translates to CTSSEAAGAGNQPQYF.

The rearrangement uses TRBV14 and TRBJ2-5; tentative D call: TRBD2 (5 bases). With 2 bases removed from V and 5 bases from J, the gap between germline ends came to 18 bases. Per the germline V gene, CDR1 is SGHDN and CDR2 is FVKESK. This CDR3 has 16 amino acids. CDR3 in DNA: TGTGCCAGCAGCCAACATCAGGACTCTCGGCCTGAGACCCAGTACTTC. Translating gives CASSQHQDSRPETQYF.

This clonotype was observed once. Compared with germline, one end of the junction differs, possibly owing to a read error. The rearrangement links TRBV6-6 to TRBJ2-7, with D possibly matching TRBD1 (6 bases). Germline V CDR1 and CDR2: MNHNY, SVGAGI (reference sequence). CDR3 length: 16 amino acids. CDR3 residues: CASSHSPGHSSYDQYF. The CDR3 nucleotides are TGTGCCAGTAGTCATTCCCCGGGACACAGCTCCTACGACCAGTACTTC.

The rearrangement joins TRBV2 to TRBJ2-1; no reliable D call. V was pared by 0 bases and J by 4 bases, with 7 bases between. Germline V gene lookup returns CDR1 SNHLY and CDR2 FYNNEI. This CDR3 has 14 amino acids. The DNA of the CDR3 is TGTGCCAGCAGTGAAGCGGTTACTTACAATGAGCAGTTCTTC. Amino acids: CASSEAVTYNEQFF.

This sequence joins TRBV28 and TRBJ2-5; the D call may be TRBD1 or TRBD2 (5 bases each). The CDR3 runs 14 residues. CDR1 is MDHEN and CDR2 is SYDVKM in the germline V gene. V gave up 8 bases and J gave up 2 bases, with 15 bases separating them. CDR3 in amino acids: CASCGDVGQETQYF. DNA for the CDR3: TGTGCCAGCTGTGGGGACGTTGGGCAAGAGACCCAGTACTTC.

A few counts support this clonotype. One end of the junction is discordant with germline, which a read error may explain. The CDR3 DNA is TGCGCCAGCAGCACATCCGGGGGACGGTCCTACAAGCAGTACTTT. It codes for CASSTSGGRSYKQYF. The genes are TRBV5-1 and TRBJ2-7; weak D call: TRBD2 (6 bases). This CDR3 has 15 amino acids. CDR1 SGHRS and CDR2 YFSETQ come from the germline V gene.

This clonotype was detected once. Compared with germline, one end of the junction differs, possibly owing to a read error. This sequence joins TRBV11-2 and TRBJ2-6; the match to TRBD1 covers 8 bases. The germline V gene encodes CDR1 SGHAT and CDR2 FQNNGV. The CDR3 has 21 amino acids. The CDR3 sequence is CVSSMWGDRGISLSGANVLTF. CDR3 in DNA: TGTGTCAGCAGCATGTGGGGAGACAGGGGCATTTCCCTATCTGGGGCCAACGTCCTGACTTTC. Full variable domain (missing parts from reference TRBV11-2 and TRBJ2-6): EAGVAQSPRYKIIEKRQSVAFWCNPISGHATLYWYQQILGQGPKLLIQFQNNGVVDDSQLPKDRFSAERLKGVDSTLKIQPAKLEDSAVYLCVSSMWGDRGISLSGANVLTFGAGSRLTVL.

About this clonotype: This CDR3 is missing its conserved last phenylalanine or tryptophan, likely due to a read error. The chain carries TRBV9 and TRBJ2-1; possibly TRBD2 for D (6 bases). Deletions cut 0 bases from V and 8 bases from J, with 12 bases between. This CDR3 contains 14 residues. The germline CDR1 and CDR2 sequences are SGDLS and YYNGEE. CDR3 nucleotides: TGTGCCAGCAGCGTAGCAACTAGCAGCTATGAGCAGTTCCTC. Amino acids: CASSVATSSYEQFL.

Points on this clonotype: The junction differs from germline at one of its ends, possibly a read error. The chain links TRBV29-1 to TRBJ1-1, with D perhaps matching TRBD1 (5 bases). Looked up from germline, CDR1 is SQVTM and CDR2 is ANQGSEA. The length of the CDR3 is 15 residues. The CDR3 sequence: CSVAPGWGINSEAFF. CDR3 DNA: TGCAGCGTCGCCCCTGGGTGGGGGATAAACAGTGAAGCTTTCTTT. The variable domain in full, completed from reference TRBV29-1 and TRBJ1-1, reads SAVISQKPSRDICQRGTSLTIQCQVDSQVTMMFWYRQQPGQSLTLIATANQGSEATYESGFVIDKFPISRPNLTFSTLTVSNMSPEDSSIYLCSVAPGWGINSEAFFGQGTRLTVV.

As regards this clonotype: As the CDR3 is not closed by the conserved phenylalanine or tryptophan, this likely results from a read error. No DNA is shown, since the ends of the CDR3 on it are uncertain; the CDR3 is the one TCRdb lists. The chain employs TRBV11-1 and TRBJ2-4; the table's D call, TRBD2, was not checked against the DNA. Per germline, CDR1 SGHAT and CDR2 FQDESV (reference sequence). The CDR3 adds up to 17 amino acids, both ends counted. CDR3: CASSFPETNGTKNIQYL.

This clonotype has only one observation. The rearrangement joins TRBV10-1 to TRBJ2-7, with D possibly TRBD2 on 6 matching bases. V dropped 7 bases and J dropped 3 bases, with 16 bases sitting between them. This CDR3 comprises 14 residues. In germline, CDR1 is WNHNN, CDR2 SYGVQD (reference sequence). DNA of the CDR3: TGCGCCAGCATTGCCGGGGGAATGATCTACGAGCAGTACTTC. Its protein is CASIAGGMIYEQYF.

This clonotype was counted a single time. One junction end disagrees with the germline gene, perhaps due to a read error. The rearrangement links TRBV4-1 to TRBJ1-6, with D hard to call. The CDR3 consists of 15 residues. The V gene's germline CDR1 is MGHRA and CDR2 YSYEKL. The CDR3 nucleotides read TGCGCCAGCAGCCAACTTAACGGTTTGAATTCACCCCTCCAATTT. Protein: CASSQLNGLNSPLQF.

This clonotype was observed a few times. The chain couples TRBV20-1 to TRBJ2-7; 8 bases line up with TRBD2. The germline CDR1 and CDR2 sequences are DFQATT and SNEGSKA (reference sequence). This CDR3 has 14 amino acids. V trimming: 6 bases; J trimming: 6 bases; junction bases outside the gene matches: 13. The CDR3 spells CSAEIPGLVPEQYF. Written as DNA, the CDR3 is TGCAGTGCCGAAATCCCGGGACTAGTCCCCGAGCAGTACTTC.

A note on this clonotype: Germline is not matched at one junction end, which may reflect a read error. The chain carries TRBV6-5 and TRBJ2-2; tentatively, D is TRBD1 or TRBD2 (5 bases each). Germline V CDR1 and CDR2: MNHEY, SVGAGI. This CDR3 contains 13 residues. CDR3 in DNA: TGTGTCAGCAGTTACCAAGACACCGGGGACCTGTTTTTT. This translates into CVSSYQDTGDLFF.